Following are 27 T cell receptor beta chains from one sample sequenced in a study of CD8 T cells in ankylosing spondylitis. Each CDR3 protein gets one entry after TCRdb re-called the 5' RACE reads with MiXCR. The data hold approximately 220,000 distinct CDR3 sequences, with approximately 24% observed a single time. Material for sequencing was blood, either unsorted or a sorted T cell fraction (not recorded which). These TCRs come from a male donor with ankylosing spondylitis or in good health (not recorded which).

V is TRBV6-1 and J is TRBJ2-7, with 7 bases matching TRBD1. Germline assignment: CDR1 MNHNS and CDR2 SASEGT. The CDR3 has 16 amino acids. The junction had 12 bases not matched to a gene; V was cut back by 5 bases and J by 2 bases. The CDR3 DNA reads TGTGCCAGCAGTAGGGGACAGAGAAATTCCCCCTACGAGCAGTACTTC. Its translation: CASSRGQRNSPYEQYF.

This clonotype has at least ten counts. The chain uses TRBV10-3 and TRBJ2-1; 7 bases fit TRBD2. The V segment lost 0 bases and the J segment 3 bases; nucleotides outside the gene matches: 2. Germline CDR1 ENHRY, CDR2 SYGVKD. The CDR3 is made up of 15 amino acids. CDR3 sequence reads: CAISESGGDYNEQFF. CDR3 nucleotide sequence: TGTGCCATCAGTGAGTCTGGGGGGGACTACAATGAGCAGTTCTTC.

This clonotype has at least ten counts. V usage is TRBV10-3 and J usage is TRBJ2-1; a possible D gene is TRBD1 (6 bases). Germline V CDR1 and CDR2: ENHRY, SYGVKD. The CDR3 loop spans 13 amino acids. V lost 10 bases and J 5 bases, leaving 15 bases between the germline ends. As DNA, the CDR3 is TGTGCCACCACCGGGACACCGGACAATGAGCAGTTCTTC. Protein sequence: CATTGTPDNEQFF.

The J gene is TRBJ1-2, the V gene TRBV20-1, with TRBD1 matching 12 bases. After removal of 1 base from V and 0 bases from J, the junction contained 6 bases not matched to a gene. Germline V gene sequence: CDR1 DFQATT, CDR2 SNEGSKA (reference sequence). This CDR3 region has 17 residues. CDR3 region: CSARARDRGPTNYGYTF. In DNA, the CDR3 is TGCAGTGCTAGAGCACGGGACAGGGGGCCCACTAACTATGGCTACACCTTC.

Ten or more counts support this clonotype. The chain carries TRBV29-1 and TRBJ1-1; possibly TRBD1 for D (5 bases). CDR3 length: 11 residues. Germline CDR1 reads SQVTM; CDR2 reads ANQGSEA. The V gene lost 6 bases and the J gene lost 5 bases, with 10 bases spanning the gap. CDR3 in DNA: TGCAGCGTCGGGGGTGAAACTGAAGCTTTCTTT. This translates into CSVGGETEAFF.

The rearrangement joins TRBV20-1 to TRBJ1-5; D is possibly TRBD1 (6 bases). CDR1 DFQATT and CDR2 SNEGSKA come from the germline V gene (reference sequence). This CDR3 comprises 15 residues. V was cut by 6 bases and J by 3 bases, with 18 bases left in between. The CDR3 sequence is CSAGGGLVPNQPQHF. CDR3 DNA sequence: TGCAGTGCGGGTGGGGGGCTTGTACCCAATCAGCCCCAGCATTTT.

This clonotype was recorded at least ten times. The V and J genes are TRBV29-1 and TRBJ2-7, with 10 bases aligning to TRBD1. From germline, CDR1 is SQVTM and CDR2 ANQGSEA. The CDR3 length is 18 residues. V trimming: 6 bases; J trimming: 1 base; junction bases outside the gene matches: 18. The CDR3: CSVGLGTGAFVSSYEQYF. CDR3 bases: TGCAGCGTGGGGTTGGGGACAGGGGCTTTTGTTTCTTCCTACGAGCAGTACTTC.

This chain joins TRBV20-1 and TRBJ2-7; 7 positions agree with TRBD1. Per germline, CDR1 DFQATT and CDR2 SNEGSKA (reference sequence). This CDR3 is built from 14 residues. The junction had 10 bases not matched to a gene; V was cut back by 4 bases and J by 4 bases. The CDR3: CSAIPRTGVYEQYF. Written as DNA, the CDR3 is TGCAGTGCTATCCCCAGGACAGGAGTTTACGAGCAGTACTTC.

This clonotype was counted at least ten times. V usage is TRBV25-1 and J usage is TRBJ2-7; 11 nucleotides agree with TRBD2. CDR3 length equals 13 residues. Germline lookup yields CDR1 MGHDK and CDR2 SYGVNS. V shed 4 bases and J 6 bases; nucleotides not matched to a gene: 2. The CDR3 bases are TGTGCCAGCAGTGTCCTAGCGGGAGGCGAGCAGTACTTC. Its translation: CASSVLAGGEQYF.

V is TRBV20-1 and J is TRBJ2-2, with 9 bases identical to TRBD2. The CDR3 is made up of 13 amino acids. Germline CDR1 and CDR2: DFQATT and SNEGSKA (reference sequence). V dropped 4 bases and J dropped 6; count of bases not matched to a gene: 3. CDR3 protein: CSATGLAPGELFF. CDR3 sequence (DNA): TGCAGTGCTACCGGACTAGCGCCCGGGGAGCTGTTTTTT.

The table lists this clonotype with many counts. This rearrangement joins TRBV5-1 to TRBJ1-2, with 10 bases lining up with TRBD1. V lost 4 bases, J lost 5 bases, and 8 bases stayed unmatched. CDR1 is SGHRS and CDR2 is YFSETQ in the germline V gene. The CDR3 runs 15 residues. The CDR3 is CASSPQRGQGYGYTF. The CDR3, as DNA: TGCGCCAGCAGCCCCCAACGGGGACAGGGGTATGGCTACACCTTC.

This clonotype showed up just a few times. CDR3 sequence reads: CASSEWERSEQFF. The DNA of the CDR3 is TGTGCCAGCAGTGAATGGGAGCGGAGCGAGCAGTTCTTC. The chain combines TRBV2 with TRBJ2-1; maybe TRBD2 (5 bases). The CDR3 is 13 amino acids. CDR1 is SNHLY and CDR2 is FYNNEI in the germline V gene. Between the trimmed V and J ends, which lost 2 bases and 10 bases, there was a span of 12 bases.

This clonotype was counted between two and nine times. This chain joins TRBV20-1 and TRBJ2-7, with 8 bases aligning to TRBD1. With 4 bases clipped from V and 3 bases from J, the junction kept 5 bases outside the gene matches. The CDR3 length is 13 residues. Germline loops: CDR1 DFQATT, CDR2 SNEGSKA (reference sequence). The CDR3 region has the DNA TGCAGTGCTACCGGACAGGGACTCTACGAGCAGTACTTC. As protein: CSATGQGLYEQYF.

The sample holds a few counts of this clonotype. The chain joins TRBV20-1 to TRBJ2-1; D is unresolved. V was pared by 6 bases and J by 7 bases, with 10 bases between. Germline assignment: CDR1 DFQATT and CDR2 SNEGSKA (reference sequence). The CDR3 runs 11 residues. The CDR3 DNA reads TGCAGTGCCGACGGAACTAATGAGCAGTTCTTC. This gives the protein CSADGTNEQFF.

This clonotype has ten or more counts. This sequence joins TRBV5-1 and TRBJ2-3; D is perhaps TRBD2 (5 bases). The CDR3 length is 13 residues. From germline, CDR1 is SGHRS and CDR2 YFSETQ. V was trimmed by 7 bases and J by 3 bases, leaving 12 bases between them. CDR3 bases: TGCGCCAGCGCGGACTCCCCGACAGATACGCAGTATTTT. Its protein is CASADSPTDTQYF.

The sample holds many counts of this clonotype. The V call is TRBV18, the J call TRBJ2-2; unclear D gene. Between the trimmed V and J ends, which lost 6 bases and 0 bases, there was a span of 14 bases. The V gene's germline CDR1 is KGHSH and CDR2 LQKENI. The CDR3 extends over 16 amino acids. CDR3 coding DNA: TGTGCCAGCTCCTCCCGAGGCGGTTCGAACACCGGGGAGCTGTTTTTT. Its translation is CASSSRGGSNTGELFF.

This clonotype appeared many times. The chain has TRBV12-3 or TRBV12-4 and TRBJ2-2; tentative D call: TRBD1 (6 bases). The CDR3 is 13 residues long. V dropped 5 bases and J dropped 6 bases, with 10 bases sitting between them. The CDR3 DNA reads TGTGCCAGCAGTCTGACAGGTGCCGGGGAGCTGTTTTTT. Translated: CASSLTGAGELFF.

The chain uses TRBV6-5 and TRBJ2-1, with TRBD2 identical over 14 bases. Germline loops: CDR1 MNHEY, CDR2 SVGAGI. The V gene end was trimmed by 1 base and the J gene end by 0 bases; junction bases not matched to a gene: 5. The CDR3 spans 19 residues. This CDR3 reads CASSYYKGTSGGSYNEQFF. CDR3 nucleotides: TGTGCCAGCAGTTACTATAAAGGGACTAGCGGGGGCTCCTACAATGAGCAGTTCTTC.

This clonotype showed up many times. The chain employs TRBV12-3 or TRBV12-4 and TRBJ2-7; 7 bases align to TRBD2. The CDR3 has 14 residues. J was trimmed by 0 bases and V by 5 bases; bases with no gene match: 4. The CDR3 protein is CASSRGGSSYEQYF. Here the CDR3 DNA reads TGTGCCAGCAGTCGGGGCGGGAGCTCCTACGAGCAGTACTTC.

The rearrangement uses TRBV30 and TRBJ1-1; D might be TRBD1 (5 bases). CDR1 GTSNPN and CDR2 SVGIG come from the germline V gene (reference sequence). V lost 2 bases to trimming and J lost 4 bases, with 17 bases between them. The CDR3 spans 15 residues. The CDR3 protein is CAWSPSGRFGTEAFF. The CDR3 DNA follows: TGTGCCTGGAGTCCCTCGGGACGATTCGGCACTGAAGCTTTCTTT.

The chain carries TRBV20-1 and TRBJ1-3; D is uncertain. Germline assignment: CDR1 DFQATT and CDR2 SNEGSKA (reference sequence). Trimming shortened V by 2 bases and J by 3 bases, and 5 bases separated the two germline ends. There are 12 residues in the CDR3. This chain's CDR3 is CSARQVGNTIYF. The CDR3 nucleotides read TGCAGTGCTAGACAGGTTGGAAACACCATATATTTT.

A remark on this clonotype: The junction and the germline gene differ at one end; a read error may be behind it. CDR3 DNA: TGCAGCGTTGCCGACAGCAGGGGAAACGCCATATATTTT. It specifies CSVADSRGNAIYF. The V call is TRBV29-1, the J call TRBJ1-3, with D possibly being TRBD1 (6 bases). Germline values: CDR1 SQVTM, CDR2 ANQGSEA. The CDR3 consists of 13 residues. The whole variable domain, remainder taken from reference TRBV29-1 and TRBJ1-3, is SAVISQKPSRDICQRGTSLTIQCQVDSQVTMMFWYRQQPGQSLTLIATANQGSEATYESGFVIDKFPISRPNLTFSTLTVSNMSPEDSSIYLCSVADSRGNAIYFGEGSWLTVV.

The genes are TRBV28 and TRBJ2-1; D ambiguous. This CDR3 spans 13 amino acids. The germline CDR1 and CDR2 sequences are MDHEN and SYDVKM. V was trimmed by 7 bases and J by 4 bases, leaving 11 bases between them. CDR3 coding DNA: TGTGCCAGCACCCAAACGCAGTACAATGAGCAGTTCTTC. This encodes CASTQTQYNEQFF. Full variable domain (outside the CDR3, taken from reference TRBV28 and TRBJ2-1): DVKVTQSSRYLVKRTGEKVFLECVQDMDHENMFWYRQDPGLGLRLIYFSYDVKMKEKGDIPEGYSVSREKKERFSLILESASTNQTSMYLCASTQTQYNEQFFGPGTRLTVL.

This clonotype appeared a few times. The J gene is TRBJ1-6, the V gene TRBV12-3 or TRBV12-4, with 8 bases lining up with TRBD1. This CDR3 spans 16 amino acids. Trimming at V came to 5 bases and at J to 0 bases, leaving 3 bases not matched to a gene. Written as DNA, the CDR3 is TGTGCCAGCAGTCGACAGGGGCACTCCTATAATTCACCCCTCCACTTT. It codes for CASSRQGHSYNSPLHF.

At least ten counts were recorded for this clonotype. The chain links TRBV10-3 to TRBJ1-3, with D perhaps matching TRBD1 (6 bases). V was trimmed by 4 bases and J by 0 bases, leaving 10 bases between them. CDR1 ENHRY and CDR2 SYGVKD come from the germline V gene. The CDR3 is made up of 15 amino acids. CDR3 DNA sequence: TGTGCCATCAGTGGTGGACAGAGCTCTGGAAACACCATATATTTT. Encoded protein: CAISGGQSSGNTIYF.

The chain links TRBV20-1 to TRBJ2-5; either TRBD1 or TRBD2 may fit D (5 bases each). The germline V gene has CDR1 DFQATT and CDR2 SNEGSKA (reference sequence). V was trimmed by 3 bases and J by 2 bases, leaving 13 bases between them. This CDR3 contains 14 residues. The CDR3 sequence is CSASRDHTQETQYF. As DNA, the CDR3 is TGCAGTGCTAGCCGGGACCATACACAAGAGACCCAGTACTTC.

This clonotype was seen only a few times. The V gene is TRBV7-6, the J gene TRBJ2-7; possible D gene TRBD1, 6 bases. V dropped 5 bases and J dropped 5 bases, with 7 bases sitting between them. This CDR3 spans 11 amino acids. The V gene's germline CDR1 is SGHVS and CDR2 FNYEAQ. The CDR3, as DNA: TGTGCCAGCAGCGCAGGGGACGAGCAGTACTTC. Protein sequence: CASSAGDEQYF.